This T cell receptor beta chain came from a study of shared clonotypes between healthy human individuals. General study points: Approximately 5.4% of naive CD4 clonotypes were common to a handful of donors.

Regarding this clone: No antigen is known for it.

Trimming pared 6 bases from V and 0 bases from J, leaving 11 bases between. CDR1 and CDR2 from the germline V gene are MNHEY and SVGAGI. This CDR3 region has 15 residues. The naive CD8 subset, CD45RO-negative cells positively selected for CCR7, excluded terminally differentiated effector memory CD45RA+ cells. The table came from immunoSEQ multiplex PCR; TCRdb's copy has only in-frame clones and leaves some out. The sample lists a few hundred thousand clones; around 95% were seen once. Sequenced sample: naive CD8+ T cells sorted from blood. The chain carries TRBV6-5 and TRBJ1-4; D unresolved. The sequence derives from a young woman in good health. The CDR3 coding sequence is TGTGCCAGCAGGACTGGGAGTGCAACTAATGAAAAACTGTTTTTT. Translating gives CASRTGSATNEKLFF.